This entry features one T cell receptor beta chain sequence. This entry belongs to a study of control samples from healthy donors and cancer patients. TCRdb keeps only in-frame clones here, not all; method: immunoSEQ multiplex PCR. The profile shows around 120,000 clones, about 94% of them singletons. The CDR3 covers 17 residues. J gave up 4 bases and V 0 bases, and 11 bases lay outside the gene matches. Per the germline V gene, CDR1 is MGHRA and CDR2 is YSYEKL. This clonotype originated in a man aged 30 to 39 in good health. Material: blood. The V gene is TRBV4-1, the J gene TRBJ1-2; 7 positions agree with TRBD1. The CDR3 loop is CASSQDPDREAIYGYTF. The CDR3 DNA reads as TGCGCCAGCAGCCAAGATCCCGACAGGGAAGCGATCTATGGCTACACCTTC.